This T cell receptor (beta chain) was recovered during a study of T cells in Graves' hyperthyroidism and ophthalmopathy. Germline CDR1 reads SQVTM; CDR2 reads ANQGSEA. The CDR3 contains 15 residues. V shed 6 bases and J shed 1 base, with 18 bases lying between them. Amplified regions were TCR beta CDR3 sequences from RNA transcripts. The TCR CDR3 first-round RT-PCR relied on the HTBI primer set. Via MiXCR, TCRdb re-called the multiplex PCR reads, giving one row per CDR3 protein. The data show about 560,000 distinct CDR3 sequences, about 15% seen once. This clonotype turned up a few times. The chain carries TRBV29-1 and TRBJ1-1; no firm D call. Sequencing was carried out using blood. This TCR was sampled from a woman younger than 45 with Graves' hyperthyroidism. The CDR3 nucleotides are TGCAGCGTCCCCCCGGCGTTATTCCAGAACACTGAAGCTTTCTTT. Translating gives CSVPPALFQNTEAFF. Supplemented by reference TRBV29-1 and TRBJ1-1, the full variable domain reads SAVISQKPSRDICQRGTSLTIQCQVDSQVTMMFWYRQQPGQSLTLIATANQGSEATYESGFVIDKFPISRPNLTFSTLTVSNMSPEDSSIYLCSVPPALFQNTEAFFGQGTRLTVV.